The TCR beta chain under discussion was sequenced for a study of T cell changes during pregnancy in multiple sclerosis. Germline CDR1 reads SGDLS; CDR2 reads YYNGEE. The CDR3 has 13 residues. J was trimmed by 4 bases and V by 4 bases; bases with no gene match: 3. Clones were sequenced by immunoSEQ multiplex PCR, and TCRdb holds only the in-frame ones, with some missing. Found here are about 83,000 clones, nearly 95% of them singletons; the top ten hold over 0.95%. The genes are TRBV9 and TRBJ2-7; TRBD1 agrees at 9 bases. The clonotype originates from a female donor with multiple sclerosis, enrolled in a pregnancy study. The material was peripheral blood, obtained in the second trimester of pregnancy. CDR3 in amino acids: CASSPGTGYEQYF. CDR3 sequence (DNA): TGTGCCAGCAGCCCCGGGACAGGGTACGAGCAGTACTTC.